The source of this T cell receptor beta chain is a study of T cell responses to AZD1222 COVID-19 vaccine. Study conclusions and caveats: Mapped onto spike, vaccine-associated CD4 TCRs spanned it and were dominant at 160-218 and 743-854.

Germline values: CDR1 LGHNA, CDR2 YSLEER. The CDR3 has 13 residues. V was trimmed by 0 bases and J by 9 bases, leaving 9 bases between them. Data came from immunoSEQ multiplex PCR; TCRdb stores just in-frame clones and leaves some out. Of some 200,000 clones in the sample, roughly nine tenths were seen once. On this clone: Antigen: not known. The sample contains more than one DNA sequence encoding this CDR3.

Specimen: peripheral blood, collected 28 days after the second AZD1222 dose. The TCR comes from an adult who received the AZD1222 COVID-19 vaccine. The chain carries TRBV4-3 and TRBJ1-5, with D perhaps matching TRBD1 (5 bases). The CDR3 nucleotides are TGCGCCAGCAGCCAAGATCGTGGGACGCCCCAGCATTTT. Its translation: CASSQDRGTPQHF.